The 30 T cell receptor beta chains listed next were all sequenced from one sample in a study of blood T cell repertoires in COVID-19. Using immunoSEQ multiplex PCR, the repertoire was profiled, and TCRdb retains in-frame clones only, with some absent. The table shows 430,000 or so clones, with 80% to 90% occurring only once. The source material was peripheral blood. The receptor set was obtained from a man younger than 35 with COVID-19, enrolled during active disease.

The V gene is TRBV7-9, the J gene TRBJ2-3, with TRBD1 as a possible D gene (6 bases). Germline CDR1 and CDR2: SEHNR and FQNEAQ (reference sequence). The CDR3 is made up of 14 amino acids. The V end was cut by 2 bases, the J end by 5 bases, with 11 bases between. CDR3 sequence (DNA): TGTGCCAGCAGCTTATCAGGGGCCGGAGATACGCAGTATTTT. It codes for CASSLSGAGDTQYF.

The chain uses TRBV30 and TRBJ1-1, with a possible D match to TRBD1 (5 bases). Trimming pared 0 bases from V and 4 bases from J, leaving 9 bases between. Germline V CDR1 and CDR2: GTSNPN, SVGIG (reference sequence). The CDR3 extends over 13 amino acids. As DNA, the CDR3 is TGTGCCTGGAGTGTACGGGGGGGCACTGAAGCTTTCTTT. It specifies CAWSVRGGTEAFF.

Only a few counts were recorded for this clone. The genes are TRBV27 and TRBJ1-5; a weak D match, TRBD1 (6 bases). This CDR3 is 14 amino acids long. V was shortened by 2 bases and J by 7 bases, with 12 bases between the two germline ends. The germline V gene encodes CDR1 MNHEY and CDR2 SMNVEV (reference sequence). The chain's CDR3 is CASSLIVRGQPQHF. As DNA, the CDR3 is TGTGCCAGCAGTTTAATCGTCAGGGGCCAGCCCCAGCATTTT.

The V and J genes are TRBV7-3 and TRBJ2-1; a weak D match, TRBD2 (7 bases). The V end lost 7 bases, the J end lost 7 bases, and 17 bases lay between the germline ends. Germline CDR1 reads SGHTA; CDR2 reads FQGTGA. This CDR3 spans 14 amino acids. This chain's CDR3 is CASTLGGDSNEQFF. The CDR3, as DNA: TGTGCCAGCACATTAGGGGGGGACTCTAATGAGCAGTTCTTC.

The V call is TRBV5-4, the J call TRBJ2-3; 9 positions match TRBD2. The length of the CDR3 is 15 residues. The trim removed 2 bases at V and 4 bases at J, leaving 5 bases unmatched. Per the germline V gene, CDR1 is SGHNT and CDR2 is YYREEE (reference sequence). The CDR3 sequence is CASSFGAGGADTQYF. CDR3 in DNA: TGTGCCAGCAGCTTCGGAGCGGGAGGAGCAGATACGCAGTATTTT.

The V call is TRBV6-4, the J call TRBJ2-1; 7 bases fit TRBD2. V lost 6 bases to trimming and J lost 7 bases; unmatched junction nucleotides: 9. Per germline, CDR1 MRHNA and CDR2 SNTAGT. The CDR3 runs 14 residues. The CDR3 reads CASSAGAGWNEQFF. CDR3 DNA sequence: TGTGCCAGCAGCGCCGGAGCGGGGTGGAATGAGCAGTTCTTC.

The chain recombines TRBV19 with TRBJ2-3, with D possibly matching TRBD2 (6 bases). The V end lost 5 bases, the J end lost 4 bases, and 13 bases lay between the germline ends. Germline V CDR1 and CDR2: LNHDA, SQIVND (reference sequence). The CDR3 is made up of 14 amino acids. The CDR3 sequence: CASSGFGGSDTQYF. CDR3 sequence (DNA): TGTGCCAGTAGTGGCTTCGGGGGATCAGATACGCAGTATTTT.

The chain links TRBV6-5 to TRBJ1-1, with a tentative D call TRBD1 (6 bases). CDR3 length: 15 amino acids. Germline V lookup: CDR1 MNHEY, CDR2 SVGAGI. Deletions cut 4 bases from V and 2 bases from J, with 14 bases between. The CDR3 sequence is CASSSYRRGNTEAFF. In nucleotides, the CDR3 is TGTGCCAGCAGTTCATATCGCAGGGGCAACACTGAAGCTTTCTTT.

This sequence joins TRBV6-4 and TRBJ2-1, with TRBD2 matching 9 bases. Germline assignment: CDR1 MRHNA and CDR2 SNTAGT. The CDR3 runs 18 residues. J gave up 6 bases and V 2 bases, and 14 bases lay outside the gene matches. The CDR3 nucleotides are TGTGCCAGCAGTGACGGTATTAGCGGGAGTAATTTGGGCAATGAGCAGTTCTTC. This translates into CASSDGISGSNLGNEQFF.

The gene calls are TRBV19 and TRBJ1-1, with TRBD1 identical over 7 bases. This CDR3 contains 13 residues. The germline V gene encodes CDR1 LNHDA and CDR2 SQIVND (reference sequence). Trimming at V came to 10 bases and at J to 4 bases, leaving 9 bases not matched to a gene. The DNA for the CDR3 is TGTGCCATCTCAGACAGGGTCGGCACTGAAGCTTTCTTT. Residues: CAISDRVGTEAFF.

The chain has TRBV11-3 and TRBJ2-2; 7 bases agree with TRBD2. The J segment lost 5 bases and the V segment lost 8 bases, leaving 8 bases of the junction unmatched. Germline assignment: CDR1 SGHNT and CDR2 YENEEA. The CDR3 totals 14 residues. CDR3 amino acids: CASCRLAATGELFF. The CDR3 DNA reads TGTGCCAGCTGTAGGCTAGCGGCTACCGGGGAGCTGTTTTTT.

The chain carries TRBV3-1 (or the pseudogene TRBV3-2) and TRBJ2-7; tentatively, D is TRBD2 (7 bases). V dropped 7 bases and J dropped 3 bases, with 16 bases sitting between them. Germline CDR1 and CDR2: LGHDT and YNNKEL (reference sequence). The CDR3 is made up of 14 amino acids. The CDR3 bases are TGTGCCAGCACCCCCGGCGGGGGCTTCTACGAGCAGTACTTC. This translates into CASTPGGGFYEQYF.

This rearrangement joins TRBV5-1 to TRBJ2-4; TRBD1 agrees at 7 bases. V shed 4 bases and J 1 base; nucleotides not matched to a gene: 2. The CDR3 totals 14 residues. Germline values: CDR1 SGHRS, CDR2 YFSETQ. CDR3 bases: TGCGCCAGCAGCGTGGACAGGGCCAAAAACATTCAGTACTTC. Translated: CASSVDRAKNIQYF. Full variable domain (rest looked up from reference TRBV5-1 and TRBJ2-4): KAGVTQTPRYLIKTRGQQVTLSCSPISGHRSVSWYQQTPGQGLQFLFEYFSETQRNKGNFPGRFSGRQFSNSRSEMNVSTLELGDSALYLCASSVDRAKNIQYFGAGTRLSVL.

V usage is TRBV27 and J usage is TRBJ2-3; 7 nucleotides match TRBD2. The CDR3 totals 15 residues. V gave up 5 bases and J gave up 4 bases; unmatched junction bases: 9. CDR1 is MNHEY, CDR2 SMNVEV, per germline (reference sequence). CDR3 DNA: TGTGCCAGCAGTGCGGGGGACTTCCTACCAGATACGCAGTATTTT. It codes for CASSAGDFLPDTQYF.

The V and J genes are TRBV18 and TRBJ2-3; possibly TRBD1 for D (5 bases). Trimming pared 3 bases from V and 1 base from J, leaving 8 bases between. This CDR3 contains 14 residues. The germline CDR1 and CDR2 sequences are KGHSH and LQKENI. CDR3 DNA: TGTGCCAGCTCACCGGGCAGGGGCACAGATACGCAGTATTTT. Encoded protein: CASSPGRGTDTQYF.

The chain combines TRBV2 with TRBJ1-1; D not certain. Per germline, CDR1 SNHLY and CDR2 FYNNEI. This CDR3 spans 12 amino acids. V dropped 5 bases and J dropped 5 bases, with 9 bases sitting between them. CDR3 sequence reads: CASSSGRTEAFF. The CDR3 nucleotides read TGTGCCAGCAGTAGCGGGAGGACTGAAGCTTTCTTT.

The chain recombines TRBV7-9 with TRBJ2-7; 8 bases map to TRBD1. J lost 7 bases, V lost 0 bases, and 5 bases had no gene match. Germline V lookup: CDR1 SEHNR, CDR2 FQNEAQ (reference sequence). There are 14 residues in the CDR3. The CDR3 DNA reads TGTGCCAGCAGCTTAGCACAGGGGACAGGAGAGCAGTACTTC. It encodes CASSLAQGTGEQYF.

The CDR3 region is CASSSGTEQFF. CDR3 DNA: TGTGCCAGCAGTTCGGGAACTGAGCAGTTCTTC. V gene TRBV14 combines with J gene TRBJ2-1; possibly TRBD2 for D (5 bases). Germline V gives CDR1 SGHDN, CDR2 FVKESK. This CDR3 comprises 11 residues. The ends were cut back, 6 bases at V and 9 bases at J, with 9 bases in the middle.

The chain combines TRBV27 with TRBJ2-5; 12 bases match TRBD2. V lost 7 bases and J lost 0; bases outside the gene matches: 12. This CDR3 region has 18 residues. The germline V gene encodes CDR1 MNHEY and CDR2 SMNVEV (reference sequence). The CDR3 region has the DNA TGTGCCAGCAAAGGAGGCGATCTAGCGGGGGGGTACCAAGAGACCCAGTACTTC. It specifies CASKGGDLAGGYQETQYF.

The chain couples TRBV10-2 to TRBJ1-5, with 7 bases that match TRBD1. After removal of 2 bases from V and 0 bases from J, the junction contained 4 bases not matched to a gene. This CDR3 region has 16 residues. The germline gives CDR1 WSHSY, CDR2 SAAADI. DNA for the CDR3: TGCGCCAGCAGTGAGAAACAGGGGCTTAGCAATCAGCCCCAGCATTTT. It encodes CASSEKQGLSNQPQHF.

Regarding this clone: Relative to the germline gene, one junction end is altered; a read error may explain this. The gene calls are TRBV6-1 and TRBJ1-2; 9 positions match TRBD1. Germline V gene sequence: CDR1 MNHNS, CDR2 SASEGT. This CDR3 region has 15 residues. The CDR3 nucleotides are TGTGCCAGCCGTGAAGAGGGACAGGGTAACTATGGCTACACCTTC. It specifies CASREEGQGNYGYTF.

This clone was found once. This CDR3 reads CASSILLAEPYEQYF. Here the CDR3 DNA reads TGTGCCAGTAGTATTTTACTAGCGGAACCCTACGAGCAGTACTTC. The chain employs TRBV19 and TRBJ2-7; TRBD2 matches at 8 bases. In germline, CDR1 is LNHDA, CDR2 SQIVND (reference sequence). The ends lost 3 bases at V and 2 bases at J; junction bases unmatched: 6. The CDR3 is made up of 15 amino acids.

This rearrangement joins TRBV12-3 or TRBV12-4 to TRBJ2-1; 9 bases align to TRBD1. CDR3 size: 13 residues. Trimming took 5 bases from V and 15 from J; bases not matched to a gene: 11. The CDR3 is CASSPSTGGEWFF. CDR3 sequence (DNA): TGTGCCAGCAGTCCCTCCACAGGGGGCGAATGGTTCTTC.

J is TRBJ1-5 and V is TRBV12-5; no reliable D call. V dropped 5 bases and J dropped 8 bases, with 7 bases sitting between them. There are 11 residues in the CDR3. CDR1 LGHNT and CDR2 FRNRAP come from the germline V gene. This chain's CDR3 is CASGPGEPQHF. CDR3 DNA: TGTGCTAGTGGTCCCGGGGAGCCCCAGCATTTT.

The CDR3 spells CAISVSGKDEQFF. CDR3 sequence (DNA): TGTGCCATCAGTGTTTCAGGGAAGGATGAGCAGTTCTTC. The chain joins TRBV10-3 to TRBJ2-1; perhaps TRBD1 as D (5 bases). This CDR3 is built from 13 residues. From germline, CDR1 is ENHRY and CDR2 SYGVKD. The ends were cut back, 4 bases at V and 8 bases at J, with 12 bases in the middle.

This rearrangement joins TRBV2 to TRBJ2-7; D unresolved. Germline V gene sequence: CDR1 SNHLY, CDR2 FYNNEI. The V end was cut by 4 bases, the J end by 2 bases, with 9 bases between. The length of the CDR3 is 13 residues. CDR3 sequence reads: CASSVAGTYEQYF. The CDR3 coding sequence is TGTGCCAGCAGTGTGGCAGGAACCTACGAGCAGTACTTC.

V gene TRBV12-5 combines with J gene TRBJ2-7; the match to TRBD2 covers 7 bases. The J segment lost 2 bases and the V segment lost 4 bases, leaving 8 bases of the junction unmatched. Germline V gene data show CDR1 as LGHNT and CDR2 as FRNRAP. CDR3 length: 15 amino acids. The CDR3 region has the DNA TGTGCTAGTGGTTCACCCCGGGACTACACCTACGAGCAGTACTTC. It yields the protein CASGSPRDYTYEQYF.

On this clone: Different DNA sequences within this sample yield the same CDR3. The chain is built from TRBV6-5 and TRBJ1-2; 7 nucleotides line up with TRBD1. The CDR3 sequence is 15 residues long. The germline V gene encodes CDR1 MNHEY and CDR2 SVGAGI. J was trimmed by 0 bases and V by 5 bases; bases with no gene match: 6. CDR3 sequence reads: CASSRQGRANYGYTF. The CDR3 DNA sequence: TGTGCCAGCAGTAGACAGGGAAGGGCTAACTATGGCTACACCTTC.

The chain uses TRBV3-1 (or the pseudogene TRBV3-2) and TRBJ1-5; TRBD1 agrees at 8 bases. Germline-derived CDR1 and CDR2 are LGHDT and YNNKEL (reference sequence). J gave up 2 bases and V 4 bases, and 4 bases lay outside the gene matches. This CDR3 region has 15 residues. The CDR3, as DNA: TGTGCCAGCAGCCCTGGACAGGGTGGCAATCAGCCCCAGCATTTT. Residues: CASSPGQGGNQPQHF.

J is TRBJ2-2 and V is TRBV27, with D perhaps TRBD2 (6 bases). CDR3 length equals 16 residues. V was pared by 7 bases and J by 5 bases, with 20 bases between. Looked up from germline, CDR1 is MNHEY and CDR2 is SMNVEV (reference sequence). The CDR3 here is CASNTGPLGLTGELFF. CDR3 in DNA: TGTGCCAGCAATACGGGACCCTTGGGACTTACCGGGGAGCTGTTTTTT.